These 6 T cell receptor beta chains originate from one sample sequenced in a study of T cells in women clearing cervical HPV infection (dated by TCRdb to 2016 to 2019). Receptors were amplified or captured by the immunoSEQ multiplex PCR assay. TCRdb holds this immuneACCESS table with in-frame rearrangements only. Some clones are missing; in checked studies, unresolved V genes explain under half, and the rest has no known cause. This specimen's table enumerates approximately 35,000 clones. The ten largest make up roughly 1.6% of the sample. Source material: blood buffy coat. The receptors originated from a woman between 18 and 69 years old with a cervical HPV16 infection that either progressed to CIN3+ or cleared (not recorded which).

Remarks on this clone: The CDR3 end falls 3 residues outside the read, so it is completed with the germline J gene. The J gene is TRBJ2-5, the V gene TRBV20-1; D perhaps matches TRBD2 (10 bases). Trimming took 6 bases from V and 5 from J, leaving 34 bases between them. This CDR3 contains 19 residues. Germline values: CDR1 DFQATT, CDR2 SNEGSKA (reference sequence). This chain's CDR3 is CSAQDRGESSGRRRETQYF. Partial CDR3 DNA: TGCAGTGCCCAGGACAGGGGAGAGTCTAGCGGGAGACGAAGGGAGACC.

Concerning this clone itself: The read ends 3 residues early relative to the CDR3; the germline J gene fills the gap. The rearrangement joins TRBV18 to TRBJ2-2; no clear D. In germline, CDR1 is KGHSH, CDR2 LQKENI. V was shortened by 6 bases and J by 0 bases, with 8 bases between the two germline ends. The CDR3 consists of 14 residues. Incomplete CDR3 DNA: TGTGCCAGCTCTCAATCAACGAACACCGGGGAG. Translating gives CASSQSTNTGE. The entire CDR3 is CASSQSTNTGELFF. Full variable domain (remainder filled in from reference TRBV18 and TRBJ2-2): NAGVMQNPRHLVRRRGQEARLRCSPMKGHSHVYWYRQLPEEGLKFMVYLQKENIIDESGMPKERFSAEFPKEGPSILRIQQVVRGDSAAYFCASSQSTNTGELFFGEGSRLTVL.

Comments on this clone: The read ends 3 residues shy of where the CDR3 ends; the end is completed using the germline J gene. The rearrangement uses TRBV2 and TRBJ1-5; maybe TRBD1 (6 bases). Deletions cut 4 bases from V and 2 bases from J, with 21 bases between. Germline V gives CDR1 SNHLY, CDR2 FYNNEI. The length of the CDR3 is 18 residues. This CDR3 reads CASSVPQGTVGGNQPQHF. CDR3 DNA (partial): TGTGCCAGCAGTGTCCCACAGGGAACGGTGGGAGGCAATCAGCCC.

In regard to this clone: The read ends 3 residues shy of where the CDR3 ends; the end is completed using the germline J gene. This chain joins TRBV2 and TRBJ2-1; TRBD2 agrees at 7 bases. This CDR3 has 17 residues. Trimming at V came to 1 base and at J to 7 bases, leaving 13 bases not matched to a gene. Germline V lookup: CDR1 SNHLY, CDR2 FYNNEI. This CDR3 is CASSEDPAGFQGNEQFF. The part of the CDR3 DNA that was read is TGTGCCAGCAGTGAAGATCCAGCGGGATTCCAAGGGAATGAG.

About this clone itself: The CDR3 goes on 3 residues after the read ends, and that part is filled in from the germline J gene. The chain joins TRBV19 to TRBJ1-2, with a possible D match to TRBD1 (6 bases). CDR1 and CDR2 from the germline V gene are LNHDA and SQIVND (reference sequence). The CDR3 has 16 residues. CDR3 DNA, as far as it was read: TGTGCCAGTAGTGACTCCGGGGGGGCCCGTCGCAATGAC. Its protein is CASSDSGGARRND. The complete CDR3 sequence is CASSDSGGARRNDYTF.

As regards this clone: The read ends 3 residues shy of where the CDR3 ends; the end is completed using the germline J gene. The chain links TRBV7-3 to TRBJ2-3, with 9 bases matching TRBD2. J gave up 2 bases and V 4 bases, and 4 bases lay outside the gene matches. There are 15 residues in the CDR3. Germline values: CDR1 SGHTA, CDR2 FQGTGA. CDR3 DNA (partial): TGTGCCAGCAGCTCTTGGACTAGCGTCACAGATACG. This gives the protein CASSSWTSVTDT. The entire CDR3 protein reads CASSSWTSVTDTQYF.